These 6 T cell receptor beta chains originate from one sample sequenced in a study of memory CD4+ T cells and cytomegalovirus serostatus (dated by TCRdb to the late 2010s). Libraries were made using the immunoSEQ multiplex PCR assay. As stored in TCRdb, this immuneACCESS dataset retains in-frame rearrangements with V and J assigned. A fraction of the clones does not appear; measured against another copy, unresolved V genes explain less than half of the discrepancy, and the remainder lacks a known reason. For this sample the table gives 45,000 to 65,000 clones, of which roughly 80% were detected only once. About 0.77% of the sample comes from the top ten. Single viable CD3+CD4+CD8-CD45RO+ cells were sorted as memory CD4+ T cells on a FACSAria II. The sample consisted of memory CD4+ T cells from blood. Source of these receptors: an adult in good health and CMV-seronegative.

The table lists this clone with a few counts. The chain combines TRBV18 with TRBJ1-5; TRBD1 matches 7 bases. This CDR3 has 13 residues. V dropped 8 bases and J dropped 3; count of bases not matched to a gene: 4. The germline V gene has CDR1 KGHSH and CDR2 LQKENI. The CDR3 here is CASSGTDNQPQHF. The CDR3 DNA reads TGTGCCAGCAGCGGGACAGACAATCAGCCCCAGCATTTT.

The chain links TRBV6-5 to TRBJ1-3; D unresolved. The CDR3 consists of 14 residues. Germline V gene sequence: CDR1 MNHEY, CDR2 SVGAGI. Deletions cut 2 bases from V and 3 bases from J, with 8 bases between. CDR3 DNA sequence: TGTGCCAGCAGTTACGGGCAGTATGGAAACACCATATATTTT. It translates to CASSYGQYGNTIYF.

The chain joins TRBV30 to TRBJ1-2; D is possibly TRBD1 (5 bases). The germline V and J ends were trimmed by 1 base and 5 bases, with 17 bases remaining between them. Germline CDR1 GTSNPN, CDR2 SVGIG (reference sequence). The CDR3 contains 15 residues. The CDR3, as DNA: TGTGCCTGGAGTGGGGGAGGGCAGGGTGGTTATGGCTACACCTTC. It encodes CAWSGGGQGGYGYTF.

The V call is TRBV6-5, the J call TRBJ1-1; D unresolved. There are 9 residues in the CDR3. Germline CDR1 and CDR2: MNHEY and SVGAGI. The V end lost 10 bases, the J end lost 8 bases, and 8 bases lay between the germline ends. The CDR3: CATTAEAFF. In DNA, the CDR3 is TGTGCCACTACAGCGGAAGCTTTCTTT.

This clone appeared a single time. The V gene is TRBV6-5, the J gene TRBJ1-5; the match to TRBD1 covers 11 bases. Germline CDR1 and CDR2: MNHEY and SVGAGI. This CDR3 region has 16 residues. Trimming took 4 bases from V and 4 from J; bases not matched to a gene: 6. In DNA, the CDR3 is TGTGCCAGCAGTTCGGGACAGGGGGGACGGAATCAGCCCCAGCATTTT. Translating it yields CASSSGQGGRNQPQHF.

CDR3 region: CASSTGPGNTIYF. CDR3 sequence (DNA): TGTGCCAGCAGTACGGGGCCCGGAAACACCATATATTTT. The J gene is TRBJ1-3, the V gene TRBV11-3, with D perhaps TRBD1 (5 bases). CDR1 is SGHNT, CDR2 YENEEA, per germline. The V and J ends lost 6 bases and 4 bases respectively, with 10 bases between them. This CDR3 has 13 amino acids.